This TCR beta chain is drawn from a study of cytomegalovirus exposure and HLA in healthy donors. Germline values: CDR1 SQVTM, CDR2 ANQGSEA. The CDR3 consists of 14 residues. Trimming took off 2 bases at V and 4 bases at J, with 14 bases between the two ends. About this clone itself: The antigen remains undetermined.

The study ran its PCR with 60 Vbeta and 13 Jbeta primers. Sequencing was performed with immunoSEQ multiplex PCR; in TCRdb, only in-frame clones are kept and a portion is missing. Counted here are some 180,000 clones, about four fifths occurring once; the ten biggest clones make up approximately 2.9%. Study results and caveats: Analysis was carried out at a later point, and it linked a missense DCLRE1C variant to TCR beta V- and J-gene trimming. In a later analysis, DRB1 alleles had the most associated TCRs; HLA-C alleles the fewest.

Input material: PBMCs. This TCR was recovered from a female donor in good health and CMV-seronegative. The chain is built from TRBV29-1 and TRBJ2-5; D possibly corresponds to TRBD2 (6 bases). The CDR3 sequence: CSVEPEGRRETQYF. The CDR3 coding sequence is TGCAGCGTTGAACCTGAGGGGAGGAGAGAGACCCAGTACTTC.